The sequence of this T cell receptor beta chain was determined in a study of CD8 T cells in ankylosing spondylitis. Notes on the study in general: Disease-associated clones were CD8+ and fairly uncommon in peripheral blood. Disease-linked clones reportedly showed significant enrichment in matched ankylosing spondylitis synovial fluid. Characteristic of ankylosing spondylitis blood, it appeared, was a TCR beta motif comprising several highly homologous variants.

This clonotype was detected only a few times. Antigen unknown. The CDR3 spans 13 residues. V lost 3 bases and J 4 bases, leaving 9 bases between the germline ends. Quantitative molecular-barcoded 5'-RACE generated the TCR beta libraries. TCRdb ran MiXCR on the 5' RACE reads and lists one entry per CDR3 protein. The sample records about 540,000 distinct CDR3 sequences, about 13% being singletons. Source material: blood, either unsorted or a sorted T cell fraction (not recorded which). The receptor's source is a male donor with ankylosing spondylitis. J is TRBJ1-1 and V is TRBV12-3 or TRBV12-4, with a possible D match to TRBD1 (5 bases). This CDR3 is CASSFRGATEAFF. CDR3 nucleotides: TGTGCCAGCAGTTTTCGTGGGGCCACTGAAGCTTTCTTT.